This T cell receptor (beta chain) was found in a study of radiation and T cells in renal cell carcinoma. The time point is: blood 2 weeks post-SBRT. Treatment of the sample: 15 Gy SBRT to primary tumor, nephrectomy 4 weeks later. The method was immunoSEQ multiplex PCR; TCRdb's version includes in-frame clones alone and lacks a portion of them. The top ten hold almost 6% of the sample, which has around 76,000 clones, about 81% seen once. The sequence derives from a man aged 55-75 years with renal cell carcinoma. The specimen was blood, collected from a patient whose treatment included radiotherapy and nephrectomy.

CDR3 nucleotide sequence: TGTGCCAGCAGCTTGATCGGTAGGGACCAGCCCCAGCATTTT. Its protein product is CASSLIGRDQPQHF. V and J are TRBV7-2 and TRBJ1-5; D is perhaps TRBD1 (5 bases). Germline V gene lookup returns CDR1 SGHTA and CDR2 FQGNSA. This CDR3 spans 14 amino acids. V lost 3 bases, J lost 7 bases, and 13 bases lay in between.